These 2 T cell receptor beta chains came from one sample sequenced in a study of CD8+CD57+ T cells in acquired aplastic anemia listed by TCRdb under 2018. TCRdb records Illumina HiSeq 2000 as the sequencer. Genomic DNA served as template for TCR beta VDJ combination and CDR3 sequence profiling. TCRdb ran its own pipeline on the public reads, namely fastp trimming at Q25 and MiXCR clone calling, and kept in-frame beta chains. For every CDR3 protein sequence, its rows merge into one entry that carries the most common genes and DNA. Recorded for this sample are 100,000 to 150,000 distinct CDR3 sequences; over 45% of them occurred a single time. The ten largest clones add up to 2% to 3% of the sample. The sample was sorted CD4+, CD8+, or CD8+CD57+ T cells (not recorded which) from PBMCs. The receptor source for this set is a human donor in good health, serving as a control.

This clonotype has only a few counts. This may come from a read error, since a much larger clone is one base off. The V gene is TRBV20-1, the J gene TRBJ2-3; D is undetermined. Trimming pared 3 bases from V and 4 bases from J, leaving 20 bases between. CDR3 length: 16 residues. Germline lookup yields CDR1 DFQATT and CDR2 SNEGSKA (reference sequence). For the CDR3, the DNA is TGCAGTGCTAGTGGTATAGACGCCGACGTGGCAGATACGCAGTATTTT. This encodes CSASGIDADVADTQYF.

V is TRBV2 and J is TRBJ2-7; TRBD2 matches at 8 bases. Germline lookup yields CDR1 SNHLY and CDR2 FYNNEI. The CDR3 has 13 residues. V lost 7 bases to trimming and J lost 1 base; unmatched junction nucleotides: 3. The CDR3 sequence: CASKVAGSYEQYF. The CDR3 DNA sequence: TGTGCCAGCAAGGTAGCGGGATCCTACGAGCAGTACTTC.